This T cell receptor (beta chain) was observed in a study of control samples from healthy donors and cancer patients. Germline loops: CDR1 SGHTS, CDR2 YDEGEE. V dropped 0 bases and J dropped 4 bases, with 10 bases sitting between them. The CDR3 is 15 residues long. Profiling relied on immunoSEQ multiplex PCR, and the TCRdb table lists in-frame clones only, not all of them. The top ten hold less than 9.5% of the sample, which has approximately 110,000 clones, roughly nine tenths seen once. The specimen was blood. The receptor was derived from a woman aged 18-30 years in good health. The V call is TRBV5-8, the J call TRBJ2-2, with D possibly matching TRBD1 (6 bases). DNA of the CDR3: TGTGCCAGCAGCTTGGACCCAGGGGCCACCGGGGAGCTGTTTTTT. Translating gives CASSLDPGATGELFF.